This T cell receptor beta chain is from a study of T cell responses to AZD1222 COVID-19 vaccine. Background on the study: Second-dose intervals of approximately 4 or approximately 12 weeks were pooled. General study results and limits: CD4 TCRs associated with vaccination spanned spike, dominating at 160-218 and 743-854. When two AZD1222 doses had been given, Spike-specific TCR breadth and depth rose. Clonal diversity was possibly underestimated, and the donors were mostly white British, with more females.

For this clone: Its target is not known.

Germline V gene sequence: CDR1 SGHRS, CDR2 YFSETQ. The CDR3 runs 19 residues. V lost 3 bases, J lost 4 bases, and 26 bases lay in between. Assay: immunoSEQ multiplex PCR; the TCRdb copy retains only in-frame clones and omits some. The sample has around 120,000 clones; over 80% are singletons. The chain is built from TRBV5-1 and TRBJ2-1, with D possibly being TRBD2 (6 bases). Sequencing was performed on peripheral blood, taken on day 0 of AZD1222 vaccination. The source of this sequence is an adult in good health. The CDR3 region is CASSWRRALVGIPYNEQFF. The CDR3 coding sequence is TGCGCCAGCAGCTGGAGGAGGGCTTTAGTAGGGATACCTTACAATGAGCAGTTCTTC.